The rows below give T cell receptor beta chains drawn from one sample of a study of cytomegalovirus exposure and HLA in healthy donors. Data came from immunoSEQ multiplex PCR; TCRdb stores just in-frame clones and leaves some out. This listing includes about 82,000 clones. Source material: PBMCs. These TCRs come from a woman aged 25-40 years in good health and CMV-seronegative. Each CDR3 is given with its conserved first and last residue. D genes are given only for firm matches.

j_call: TRBJ1-2; d_call: NA; v_call: TRBV7-2; cdr3_aa: CASSLGGGVYGYTF; cdr3_nt: TGTGCCAGCAGCCTAGGCGGAGGGGTCTATGGCTACACCTTC
j_call: TRBJ2-5; d_call: NA; v_call: TRBV29-1; cdr3_aa: CSVEDVRGETQYF; cdr3_nt: TGCAGCGTTGAGGACGTGAGAGGGGAGACCCAGTACTTC
j_call: TRBJ1-3; d_call: NA; v_call: TRBV4-1; cdr3_aa: CASSPGLDTIYF; cdr3_nt: TGCGCCAGCAGCCCCGGCCTAGACACCATATATTTT
j_call: TRBJ2-7; d_call: NA; v_call: TRBV13; cdr3_aa: CASSSIGDEQYF; cdr3_nt: TGTGCCAGCAGCTCCATCGGGGACGAGCAGTACTTC
j_call: TRBJ1-2; d_call: TRBD1; v_call: TRBV6-1; cdr3_aa: CASSQGVYGYTF; cdr3_nt: TGTGCCAGCTCACAGGGGGTGTACGGCTACACCTTC
j_call: TRBJ1-5; d_call: TRBD1; v_call: TRBV15; cdr3_aa: CATSFGQGGQPQHF; cdr3_nt: TGTGCCACCAGCTTTGGACAGGGCGGTCAGCCCCAGCATTTT
j_call: TRBJ2-3; d_call: NA; v_call: TRBV18; cdr3_aa: CASSPRPGTGTASTDKQYF; cdr3_nt: TGTGCCAGCTCACCGAGACCAGGGACCGGGACTGCTAGCACAGATAAGCAGTATTTT
j_call: TRBJ2-5; d_call: TRBD2; v_call: TRBV18; cdr3_aa: CASSPPGLAGEQETQYF; cdr3_nt: TGTGCCAGCTCACCTCCTGGACTAGCGGGGGAGCAAGAGACCCAGTACTTC
j_call: TRBJ1-2; d_call: TRBD1; v_call: TRBV2; cdr3_aa: CASSRTGGYGYTF; cdr3_nt: TGTGCCAGCAGCAGGACAGGGGGCTATGGCTACACCTTC
j_call: TRBJ2-3; d_call: TRBD1; v_call: TRBV13; cdr3_aa: CASSSRPPGQGPTDTQYF; cdr3_nt: TGTGCCAGCAGCTCACGACCTCCGGGACAGGGACCCACAGATACGCAGTATTTT
j_call: TRBJ2-1; d_call: NA; v_call: TRBV7-2; cdr3_aa: CASSQGWTYNEQFF; cdr3_nt: TGTGCCAGCAGCCAGGGGTGGACCTACAATGAGCAGTTCTTC
j_call: TRBJ1-5; d_call: NA; v_call: TRBV4-1; cdr3_aa: CASSQDSRDQPQHF; cdr3_nt: TGCGCCAGCAGCCAAGATTCGCGGGATCAGCCCCAGCATTTT
j_call: TRBJ1-1; d_call: NA; v_call: TRBV11-1; cdr3_aa: CASSPRPSTEAFF; cdr3_nt: TGTGCCAGCAGCCCTAGACCTTCCACTGAAGCTTTCTTT
j_call: TRBJ1-5; d_call: NA; v_call: TRBV5-8; cdr3_aa: CASSLGQTNSNQPQHF; cdr3_nt: TGTGCCAGCAGCTTGGGACAGACGAATAGCAATCAGCCCCAGCATTTT
j_call: TRBJ1-1; d_call: TRBD1; v_call: TRBV6-6; cdr3_aa: CASSTRTGSNTEAFF; cdr3_nt: TGTGCCAGCAGTACTAGGACAGGGTCTAACACTGAAGCTTTCTTT
j_call: TRBJ1-6; d_call: NA; v_call: TRBV30; cdr3_aa: CAWSAPGGYNSPLHF; cdr3_nt: TGTGCCTGGTCGGCTCCTGGGGGGTATAATTCACCCCTCCACTTT
j_call: TRBJ2-5; d_call: NA; v_call: TRBV6-5; cdr3_aa: CASRKTRNQETQYF; cdr3_nt: TGTGCCAGCAGGAAAACTAGGAACCAAGAGACCCAGTACTTC
j_call: TRBJ1-1; d_call: NA; v_call: TRBV19; cdr3_aa: CASNPRGQNTEAFF; cdr3_nt: TGTGCCAGTAACCCTAGGGGCCAGAACACTGAAGCTTTCTTT
j_call: TRBJ1-4; d_call: TRBD1; v_call: TRBV30; cdr3_aa: CAWRDRGEASEKLFF; cdr3_nt: TGTGCCTGGAGAGACAGGGGAGAGGCATCGGAAAAACTGTTTTTT
j_call: TRBJ2-5; d_call: NA; v_call: TRBV4-1; cdr3_aa: CASSQVFDRRTETQYF; cdr3_nt: TGCGCCAGCAGCCAAGTGTTCGACAGGCGGACAGAGACCCAGTACTTC
j_call: TRBJ1-2; d_call: TRBD1; v_call: TRBV6-6; cdr3_aa: CASSGGGTGGSSGYTF; cdr3_nt: TGTGCCAGCAGTGGGGGGGGGACAGGGGGGAGTTCGGGCTACACCTTC
j_call: TRBJ2-3; d_call: TRBD1; v_call: TRBV6-5; cdr3_aa: CASSWTGVDTQYF; cdr3_nt: TGTGCCAGCAGTTGGACAGGGGTAGATACGCAGTATTTT
j_call: TRBJ2-7; d_call: NA; v_call: TRBV19; cdr3_aa: CASSKGLSYEQYF; cdr3_nt: TGTGCCAGTAGTAAGGGGCTCTCCTACGAGCAGTACTTC
j_call: TRBJ2-7; d_call: NA; v_call: TRBV7-9; cdr3_aa: CASTNREGEQYF; cdr3_nt: TGTGCCAGCACCAACAGGGAAGGCGAGCAGTACTTC
j_call: TRBJ2-1; d_call: TRBD2; v_call: TRBV5-1; cdr3_aa: CASSLAVAGGYNEQFF; cdr3_nt: TGCGCCAGCAGCTTGGCCGTAGCGGGGGGTTACAATGAGCAGTTCTTC
j_call: TRBJ1-4; d_call: TRBD1; v_call: TRBV6-1; cdr3_aa: CASSSGTGDEKLFF; cdr3_nt: TGTGCCAGCAGTTCCGGGACAGGGGATGAAAAACTGTTTTTT
j_call: TRBJ1-2; d_call: NA; v_call: TRBV28; cdr3_aa: CASRGLGYGYTF; cdr3_nt: TGTGCCAGCAGGGGGCTTGGCTATGGCTACACCTTC
j_call: TRBJ2-7; d_call: NA; v_call: TRBV30; cdr3_aa: CAWSTGPLEQYF; cdr3_nt: TGTGCCTGGAGTACCGGTCCACTCGAGCAGTACTTC
j_call: TRBJ2-5; d_call: NA; v_call: TRBV5-1; cdr3_aa: CASSLGGGPFQETQYF; cdr3_nt: TGCGCCAGCAGCTTAGGTGGCGGGCCTTTCCAAGAGACCCAGTACTTC
j_call: TRBJ2-7; d_call: TRBD1; v_call: TRBV29-1; cdr3_aa: CSAGQGDEQYF; cdr3_nt: TGCAGCGCGGGACAGGGAGACGAGCAGTACTTC
j_call: TRBJ2-7; d_call: TRBD1; v_call: TRBV18; cdr3_aa: CASSDDRESYEQYF; cdr3_nt: TGTGCCAGCTCGGACGACAGGGAGAGCTACGAGCAGTACTTC
j_call: TRBJ1-2; d_call: NA; v_call: TRBV15; cdr3_aa: CATSTPDSFYGYTF; cdr3_nt: TGTGCCACCAGCACACCCGACAGCTTCTATGGCTACACCTTC
j_call: TRBJ2-7; d_call: TRBD1; v_call: TRBV11-3; cdr3_aa: CASNFEGQADGYSCEQYF; cdr3_nt: TGTGCCAGCAACTTCGAAGGACAGGCCGATGGGTATAGCTGCGAGCAGTACTTC
j_call: TRBJ1-5; d_call: NA; v_call: TRBV19; cdr3_aa: CASTSMGPGLGNQPQHF; cdr3_nt: TGTGCCAGTACCAGTATGGGGCCAGGGTTGGGCAATCAGCCCCAGCATTTT
j_call: TRBJ1-1; d_call: TRBD1; v_call: TRBV5-6; cdr3_aa: CASSTDRGREAFF; cdr3_nt: TGTGCCAGCAGCACGGACAGGGGGCGCGAAGCTTTCTTT
j_call: TRBJ1-2; d_call: NA; v_call: TRBV18; cdr3_aa: CASSPQPPGRVSYGYTF; cdr3_nt: TGTGCCAGCTCACCCCAGCCCCCGGGGAGAGTCAGCTATGGCTACACCTTC
j_call: TRBJ1-1; d_call: NA; v_call: TRBV18; cdr3_aa: CASSQGQVTEAFF; cdr3_nt: TGTGCCAGCTCACAGGGACAAGTCACTGAAGCTTTCTTT
j_call: TRBJ1-2; d_call: NA; v_call: TRBV18; cdr3_aa: CASSRGRNYQSFNYGYTF; cdr3_nt: TGTGCCAGCTCCCGAGGAAGAAACTACCAGTCCTTTAACTATGGCTACACCTTC
j_call: TRBJ1-2; d_call: TRBD1; v_call: TRBV29-1; cdr3_aa: CSGATGAYGYTF; cdr3_nt: TGCAGCGGAGCGACAGGGGCCTATGGCTACACCTTC
j_call: TRBJ1-1; d_call: NA; v_call: TRBV19; cdr3_aa: CASSIGGNTEDFF; cdr3_nt: TGTGCCAGTAGTATTGGGGGGAACACTGAAGATTTCTTT
j_call: TRBJ2-5; d_call: TRBD1; v_call: TRBV5-1; cdr3_aa: CASSTRQGIAHQETQYF; cdr3_nt: TGCGCCAGCAGCACTAGACAGGGAATTGCCCATCAAGAGACCCAGTACTTC
j_call: TRBJ1-2; d_call: TRBD1; v_call: TRBV4-2; cdr3_aa: CASSQDKGADYGYTF; cdr3_nt: TGTGCCAGCAGCCAAGACAAGGGGGCAGACTATGGCTACACCTTC
j_call: TRBJ1-4; d_call: NA; v_call: TRBV6-5; cdr3_aa: CASKGTNIEKLFF; cdr3_nt: TGTGCCAGCAAGGGGACAAATATCGAAAAACTGTTTTTT
j_call: TRBJ2-5; d_call: NA; v_call: TRBV6-6; cdr3_aa: CASRNQGNQETQYF; cdr3_nt: TGTGCCAGCAGAAACCAGGGAAACCAAGAGACCCAGTACTTC
j_call: TRBJ2-7; d_call: NA; v_call: TRBV5-1; cdr3_aa: CASSPGLGGDSNEQYF; cdr3_nt: TGCGCCAGCAGCCCAGGACTCGGCGGGGATTCCAACGAGCAGTACTTC
j_call: TRBJ2-1; d_call: NA; v_call: TRBV15; cdr3_aa: CATSRRSGVGYNEQFF; cdr3_nt: TGTGCCACCAGCAGAAGGTCGGGAGTGGGTTACAATGAGCAGTTCTTC
j_call: TRBJ2-7; d_call: TRBD1; v_call: TRBV19; cdr3_aa: CASKSGTGDYEQYF; cdr3_nt: TGTGCCAGTAAATCCGGGACAGGAGACTACGAGCAGTACTTC
j_call: TRBJ2-1; d_call: NA; v_call: TRBV5-1; cdr3_aa: CASSRLHSYNEQFF; cdr3_nt: TGCGCCAGCAGCCGACTACACTCCTACAATGAGCAGTTCTTC
j_call: TRBJ2-3; d_call: TRBD2; v_call: TRBV5-1; cdr3_aa: CASSLELAGADTQYF; cdr3_nt: TGCGCCAGCAGCTTGGAACTAGCGGGAGCAGATACGCAGTATTTT
j_call: TRBJ2-5; d_call: TRBD2; v_call: TRBV7-9; cdr3_aa: CASSPRAGGEETQYF; cdr3_nt: TGTGCCAGCAGCCCCCGAGCGGGGGGAGAGGAGACCCAGTACTTC
j_call: TRBJ1-5; d_call: NA; v_call: TRBV7-2; cdr3_aa: CASSLGSGLNQPQHF; cdr3_nt: TGTGCCAGCAGCTTAGGTTCAGGTCTCAATCAGCCCCAGCATTTT
j_call: TRBJ1-1; d_call: NA; v_call: TRBV19; cdr3_aa: CASSGGQMNTEAFF; cdr3_nt: TGTGCCAGTAGTGGAGGACAGATGAACACTGAAGCTTTCTTT
j_call: TRBJ1-4; d_call: NA; v_call: TRBV19; cdr3_aa: CASSRARGEKLFF; cdr3_nt: TGTGCCAGTAGTCGGGCGCGGGGTGAAAAACTGTTTTTT
j_call: TRBJ2-6; d_call: NA; v_call: TRBV5-4; cdr3_aa: CASSSDFSGANVLTF; cdr3_nt: TGTGCCAGCAGCTCGGACTTCTCTGGGGCCAACGTCCTGACTTTC
j_call: TRBJ2-1; d_call: NA; v_call: TRBV7-2; cdr3_aa: CASSLKRSHSPSDNEQFF; cdr3_nt: TGTGCCAGCAGCTTAAAACGGTCCCACTCACCCTCCGACAATGAGCAGTTCTTC
j_call: TRBJ2-3; d_call: NA; v_call: TRBV5-6; cdr3_aa: CASSLFGRGDTQYF; cdr3_nt: TGTGCCAGCAGCTTGTTTGGGCGGGGAGATACGCAGTATTTT
j_call: TRBJ2-1; d_call: TRBD2; v_call: TRBV28; cdr3_aa: CASRPQSGTEQFF; cdr3_nt: TGTGCCAGCAGGCCCCAGAGCGGGACCGAGCAGTTCTTC